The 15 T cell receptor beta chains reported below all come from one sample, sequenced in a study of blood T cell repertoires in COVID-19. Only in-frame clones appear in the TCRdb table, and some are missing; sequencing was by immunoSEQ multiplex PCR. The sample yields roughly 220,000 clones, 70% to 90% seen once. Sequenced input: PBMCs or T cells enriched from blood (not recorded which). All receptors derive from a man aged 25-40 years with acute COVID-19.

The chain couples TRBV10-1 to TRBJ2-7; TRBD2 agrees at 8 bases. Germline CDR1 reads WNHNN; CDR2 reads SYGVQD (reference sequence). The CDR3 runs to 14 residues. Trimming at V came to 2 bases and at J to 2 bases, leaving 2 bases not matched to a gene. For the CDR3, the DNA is TGCGCCAGCAGTGAGGCGGGGGGCCCCTACGAGCAGTACTTC. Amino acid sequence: CASSEAGGPYEQYF.

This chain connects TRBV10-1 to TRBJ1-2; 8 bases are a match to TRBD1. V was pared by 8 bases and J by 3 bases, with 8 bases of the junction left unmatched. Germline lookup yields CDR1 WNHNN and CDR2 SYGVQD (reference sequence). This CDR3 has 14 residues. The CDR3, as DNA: TGCGCCAGCGTGACGACAGGGGACTACTATGGCTACACCTTC. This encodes CASVTTGDYYGYTF.

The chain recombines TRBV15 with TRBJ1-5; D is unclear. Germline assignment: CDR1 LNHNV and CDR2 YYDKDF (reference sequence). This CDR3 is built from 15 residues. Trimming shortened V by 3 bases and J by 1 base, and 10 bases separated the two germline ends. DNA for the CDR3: TGTGCCACCAGCAGGACGGGAGGAAGCAATCAGCCCCAGCATTTT. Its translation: CATSRTGGSNQPQHF.

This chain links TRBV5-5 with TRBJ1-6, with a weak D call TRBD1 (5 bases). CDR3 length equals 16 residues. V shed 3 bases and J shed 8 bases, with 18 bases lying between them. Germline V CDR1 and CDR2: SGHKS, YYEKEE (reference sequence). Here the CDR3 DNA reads TGTGCCAGCAGCTCCTGGGATCGGGGAGGGGATTCACCCCTCCACTTT. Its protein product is CASSSWDRGGDSPLHF.

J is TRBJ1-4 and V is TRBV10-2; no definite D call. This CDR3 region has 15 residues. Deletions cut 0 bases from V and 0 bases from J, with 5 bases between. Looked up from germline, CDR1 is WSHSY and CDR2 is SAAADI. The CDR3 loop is CASSESLATNEKLFF. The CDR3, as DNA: TGCGCCAGCAGTGAGTCTCTTGCAACTAATGAAAAACTGTTTTTT.

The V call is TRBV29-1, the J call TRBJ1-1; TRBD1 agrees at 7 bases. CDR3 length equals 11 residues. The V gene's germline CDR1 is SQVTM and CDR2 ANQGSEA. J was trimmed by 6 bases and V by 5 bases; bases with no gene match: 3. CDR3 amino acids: CSVLQGSEAFF. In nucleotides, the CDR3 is TGCAGCGTTTTACAGGGGTCTGAAGCTTTCTTT.

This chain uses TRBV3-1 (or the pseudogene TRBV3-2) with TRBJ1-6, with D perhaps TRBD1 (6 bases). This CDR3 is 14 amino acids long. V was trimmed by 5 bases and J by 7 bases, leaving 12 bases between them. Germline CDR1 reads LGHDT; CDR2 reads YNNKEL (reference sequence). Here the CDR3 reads CASSSGVGNSPLHF. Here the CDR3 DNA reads TGTGCCAGCAGCTCAGGGGTCGGGAATTCACCCCTCCACTTT.

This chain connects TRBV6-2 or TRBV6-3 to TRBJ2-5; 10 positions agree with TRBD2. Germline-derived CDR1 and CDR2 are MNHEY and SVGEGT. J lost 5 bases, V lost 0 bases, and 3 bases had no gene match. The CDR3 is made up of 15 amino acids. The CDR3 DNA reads TGTGCCAGCAGTTACTCTAGCGGGGGGCGGGAGACCCAGTACTTC. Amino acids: CASSYSSGGRETQYF.

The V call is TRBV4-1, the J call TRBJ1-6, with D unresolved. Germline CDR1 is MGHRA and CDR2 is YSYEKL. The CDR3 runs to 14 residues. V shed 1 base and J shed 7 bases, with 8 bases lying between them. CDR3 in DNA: TGCGCCAGCAGCCAAGGGACTCTGAATTCACCCCTCCACTTT. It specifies CASSQGTLNSPLHF.

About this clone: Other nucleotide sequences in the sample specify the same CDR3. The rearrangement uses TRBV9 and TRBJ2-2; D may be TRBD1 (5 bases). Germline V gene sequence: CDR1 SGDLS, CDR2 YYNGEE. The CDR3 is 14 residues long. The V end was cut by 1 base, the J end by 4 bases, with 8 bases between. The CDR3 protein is CASSVKGPTGELFF. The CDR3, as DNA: TGTGCCAGCAGCGTAAAGGGGCCCACCGGGGAGCTGTTTTTT.

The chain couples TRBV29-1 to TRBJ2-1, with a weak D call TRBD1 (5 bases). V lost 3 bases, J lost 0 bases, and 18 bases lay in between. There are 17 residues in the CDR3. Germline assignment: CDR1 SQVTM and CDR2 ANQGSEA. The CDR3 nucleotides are TGCAGCGTTGAGGTGAACAGGCGGTCAAGCTCCTACAATGAGCAGTTCTTC. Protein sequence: CSVEVNRRSSSYNEQFF.

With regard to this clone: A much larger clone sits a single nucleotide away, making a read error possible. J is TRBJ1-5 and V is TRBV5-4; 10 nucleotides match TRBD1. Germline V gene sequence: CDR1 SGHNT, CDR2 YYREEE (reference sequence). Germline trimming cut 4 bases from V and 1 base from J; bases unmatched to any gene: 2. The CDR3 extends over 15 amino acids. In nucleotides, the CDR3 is TGTGCCAGCAGCCCGGGACAGGGGAGCAATCAGCCCCAGCATTTT. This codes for CASSPGQGSNQPQHF.

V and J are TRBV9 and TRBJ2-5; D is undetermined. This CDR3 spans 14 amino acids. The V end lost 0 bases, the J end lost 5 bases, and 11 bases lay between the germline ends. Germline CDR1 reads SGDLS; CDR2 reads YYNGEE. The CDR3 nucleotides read TGTGCCAGCAGCGTAGATTTTAGTTGGGAGACCCAGTACTTC. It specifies CASSVDFSWETQYF.

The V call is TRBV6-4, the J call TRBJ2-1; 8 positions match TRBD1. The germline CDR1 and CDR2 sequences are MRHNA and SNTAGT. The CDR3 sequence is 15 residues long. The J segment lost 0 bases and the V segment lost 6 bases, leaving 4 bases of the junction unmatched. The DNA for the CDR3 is TGTGCCAGCAGCCAAGGACAGGGCTCCTACAATGAGCAGTTCTTC. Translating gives CASSQGQGSYNEQFF.

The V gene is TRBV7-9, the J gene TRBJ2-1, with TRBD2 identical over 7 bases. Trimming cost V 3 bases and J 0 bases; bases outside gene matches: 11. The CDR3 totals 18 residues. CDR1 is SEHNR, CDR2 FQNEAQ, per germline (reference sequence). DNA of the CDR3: TGTGCCAGCAGCTTTACCCTCGGTGGGGGGGGCTCCTACAATGAGCAGTTCTTC. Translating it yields CASSFTLGGGGSYNEQFF.